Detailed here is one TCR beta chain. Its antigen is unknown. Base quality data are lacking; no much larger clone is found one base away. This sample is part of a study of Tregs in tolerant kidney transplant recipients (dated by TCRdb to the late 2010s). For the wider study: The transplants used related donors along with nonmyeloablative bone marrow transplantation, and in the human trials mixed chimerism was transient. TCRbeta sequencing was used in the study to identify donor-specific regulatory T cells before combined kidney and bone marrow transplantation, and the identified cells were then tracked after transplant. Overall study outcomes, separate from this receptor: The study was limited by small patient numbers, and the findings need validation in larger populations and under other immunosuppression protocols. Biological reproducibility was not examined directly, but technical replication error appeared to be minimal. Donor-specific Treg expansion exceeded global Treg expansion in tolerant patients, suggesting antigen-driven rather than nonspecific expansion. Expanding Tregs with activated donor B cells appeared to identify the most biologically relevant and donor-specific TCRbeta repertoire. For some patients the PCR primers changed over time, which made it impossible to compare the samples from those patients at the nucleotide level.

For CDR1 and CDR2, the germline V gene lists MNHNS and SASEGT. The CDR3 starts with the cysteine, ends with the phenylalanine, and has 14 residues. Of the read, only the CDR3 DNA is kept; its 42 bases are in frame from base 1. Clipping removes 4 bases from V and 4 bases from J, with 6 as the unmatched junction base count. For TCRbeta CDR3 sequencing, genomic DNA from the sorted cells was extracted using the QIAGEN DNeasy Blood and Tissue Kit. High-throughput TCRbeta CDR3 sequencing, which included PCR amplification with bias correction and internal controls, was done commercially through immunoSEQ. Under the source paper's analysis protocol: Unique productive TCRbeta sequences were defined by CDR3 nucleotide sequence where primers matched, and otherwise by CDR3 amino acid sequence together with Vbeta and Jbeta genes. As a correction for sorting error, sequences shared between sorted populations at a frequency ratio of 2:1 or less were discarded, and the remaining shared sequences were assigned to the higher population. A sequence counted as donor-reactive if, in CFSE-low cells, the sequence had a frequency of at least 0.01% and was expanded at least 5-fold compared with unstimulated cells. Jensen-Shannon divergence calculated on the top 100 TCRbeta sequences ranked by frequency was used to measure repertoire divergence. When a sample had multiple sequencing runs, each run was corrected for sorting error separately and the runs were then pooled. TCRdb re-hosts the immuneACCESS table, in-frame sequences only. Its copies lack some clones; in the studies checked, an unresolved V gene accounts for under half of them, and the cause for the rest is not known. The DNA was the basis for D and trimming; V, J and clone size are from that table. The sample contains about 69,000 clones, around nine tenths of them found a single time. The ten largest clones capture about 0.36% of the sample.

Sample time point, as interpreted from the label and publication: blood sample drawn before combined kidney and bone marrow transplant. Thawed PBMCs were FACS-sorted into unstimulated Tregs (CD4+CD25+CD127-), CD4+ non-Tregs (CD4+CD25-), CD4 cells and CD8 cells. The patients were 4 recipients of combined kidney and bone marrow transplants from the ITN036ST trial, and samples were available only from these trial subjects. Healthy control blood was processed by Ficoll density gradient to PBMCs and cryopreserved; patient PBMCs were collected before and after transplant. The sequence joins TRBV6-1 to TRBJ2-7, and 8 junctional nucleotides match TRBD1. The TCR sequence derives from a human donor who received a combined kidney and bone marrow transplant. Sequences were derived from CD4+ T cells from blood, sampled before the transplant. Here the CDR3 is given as CASSVPGGRYEQYF. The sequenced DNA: TGTGCCAGCAGTGTTCCAGGGGGCAGGTACGAGCAGTACTTC.